Listed below are T cell receptor beta chains from one sample, sequenced in a study of blood T cell repertoires in COVID-19. Clones were read by immunoSEQ multiplex PCR, and TCRdb kept only the in-frame ones, dropping some. This sample yields about 71,000 clones, of which over 80% are seen a single time; more than 2% belongs to the top ten. What was sequenced was peripheral blood. The receptors derive from a human donor in a cohort sampled during active COVID-19. Both conserved end residues are part of each CDR3. The order of the fields is J gene, clone size, D gene, V gene, CDR3 DNA, CDR3 protein. The D gene is left open where the match is weak. The size field is filled for only some rows; it gives once, few, many or a size class.

j_gene: TRBJ1-2; abundance: NA; d_gene: NA; v_gene: TRBV2; CDR3nt: TGTGCCAGCAGTGGGGAACAGGGATTCGGCTACACCTTC; CDR3aa: CASSGEQGFGYTF
j_gene: TRBJ2-3; abundance: few; d_gene: NA; v_gene: TRBV7-9; CDR3nt: TGTGCCAGAGATGCTTCGGGAGTAGAAAGCAGCACAGATACGCAGTATTTT; CDR3aa: CARDASGVESSTDTQYF
j_gene: TRBJ2-7; abundance: NA; d_gene: TRBD1; v_gene: TRBV9; CDR3nt: TGTGCCAGCAGCTTAAACGCACAGGGGGTCTCGGGCGAGCAGTACTTC; CDR3aa: CASSLNAQGVSGEQYF
j_gene: TRBJ2-1; abundance: NA; d_gene: NA; v_gene: TRBV28; CDR3nt: TGTGCCAGCAGTTCCCCTGGAGGGACCGGAGAGCAGTTCTTC; CDR3aa: CASSSPGGTGEQFF
j_gene: TRBJ1-5; abundance: NA; d_gene: NA; v_gene: TRBV30; CDR3nt: TGTGCCTGGAGTGTACAGGCTGAACAGCCCCAGCATTTT; CDR3aa: CAWSVQAEQPQHF
j_gene: TRBJ1-2; abundance: NA; d_gene: TRBD1; v_gene: TRBV6-5; CDR3nt: TGTGCCAGCAGCTCCGGGACAGGCTTTTATGGCTACACCTTC; CDR3aa: CASSSGTGFYGYTF
j_gene: TRBJ1-3; abundance: NA; d_gene: TRBD1; v_gene: TRBV9; CDR3nt: TGTGCCAGCAGCGACCCGGACAGGGGGCTAGGAAACACCATATATTTT; CDR3aa: CASSDPDRGLGNTIYF
j_gene: TRBJ1-6; abundance: NA; d_gene: NA; v_gene: TRBV21-1; CDR3nt: TGTGCCAGCAGCATGATACAGGAATTCATGGAGGGATTCTATAATTCACCCCTCCACTTT; CDR3aa: CASSMIQEFMEGFYNSPLHF
j_gene: TRBJ2-7; abundance: NA; d_gene: TRBD1; v_gene: TRBV19; CDR3nt: TGTGCCAGTAAACTCGGGACAGGCGAATCCTACGAGCAGTACTTC; CDR3aa: CASKLGTGESYEQYF
j_gene: TRBJ1-1; abundance: NA; d_gene: NA; v_gene: TRBV28; CDR3nt: TGTGCCAGCAGTAAAACCCGAGTAAAGACAGGTCAGAACACTGAAGCTTTCTTT; CDR3aa: CASSKTRVKTGQNTEAFF
j_gene: TRBJ1-6; abundance: NA; d_gene: TRBD1; v_gene: TRBV27; CDR3nt: TGTGCCACCGGGGACAGGGGTGTTTCACCCCTCCACTTT; CDR3aa: CATGDRGVSPLHF
j_gene: TRBJ2-5; abundance: NA; d_gene: NA; v_gene: TRBV6-6; CDR3nt: TGTGCCAGCAGTTACGGGGCCCTCCGGGAGACCCAGTACTTC; CDR3aa: CASSYGALRETQYF
j_gene: TRBJ2-2; abundance: NA; d_gene: NA; v_gene: TRBV12-2; CDR3nt: TGTGCAAGTCGCTCCTGGGGAGGGCGGACGAACACCGGGGAGCTGTTTTTT; CDR3aa: CASRSWGGRTNTGELFF
j_gene: TRBJ1-2; abundance: NA; d_gene: NA; v_gene: TRBV28; CDR3nt: TGTGCCAGCAGCCGGTCCAACGAGCTCTATGGCTACACCTTC; CDR3aa: CASSRSNELYGYTF
j_gene: TRBJ2-1; abundance: NA; d_gene: TRBD2; v_gene: TRBV2; CDR3nt: TGTGCCAGCAGTCGAAGCGGGGGTAGAGATGAGCAGTTCTTC; CDR3aa: CASSRSGGRDEQFF
j_gene: TRBJ2-7; abundance: NA; d_gene: NA; v_gene: TRBV20-1; CDR3nt: TGCAGTGCTAGTTACGGGATCGAGCAGTACTTC; CDR3aa: CSASYGIEQYF
j_gene: TRBJ2-1; abundance: NA; d_gene: NA; v_gene: TRBV7-9; CDR3nt: TGTGCCAGCGGTGCCGGGATCACACCGCCGGAGTTCTTC; CDR3aa: CASGAGITPPEFF
j_gene: TRBJ2-7; abundance: NA; d_gene: TRBD1; v_gene: TRBV3-1/TRBV3-2; CDR3nt: TGTGCCAGCAAGTACAGGGGGTGCCACGAGCAGTACTTC; CDR3aa: CASKYRGCHEQYF
j_gene: TRBJ1-1; abundance: NA; d_gene: NA; v_gene: TRBV25-1; CDR3nt: TGTGCCAGCAGGGGGAGGGAAAAGGCTGAAGCTTTCTTT; CDR3aa: CASRGREKAEAFF
j_gene: TRBJ2-7; abundance: once; d_gene: NA; v_gene: TRBV5-6; CDR3nt: TGTGCCAGCACCCGAAGACAGAATACCTACGAGCAGTACTTC; CDR3aa: CASTRRQNTYEQYF
j_gene: TRBJ1-2; abundance: NA; d_gene: TRBD1; v_gene: TRBV5-1; CDR3nt: TGCGCCAGCAGCTCCAAACCTGGACAGGGCCTCTATGGCTACACCTTC; CDR3aa: CASSSKPGQGLYGYTF
j_gene: TRBJ1-2; abundance: NA; d_gene: NA; v_gene: TRBV28; CDR3nt: TGTGCCAGCAGTTCTCCTTCGGCAGGGGAGCACTATGGCTACACCTTC; CDR3aa: CASSSPSAGEHYGYTF
j_gene: TRBJ2-7; abundance: NA; d_gene: NA; v_gene: TRBV10-2; CDR3nt: TGCGCCAGCAGGGAACAGGGTAACTACGAGCAGTACTTC; CDR3aa: CASREQGNYEQYF
j_gene: TRBJ1-5; abundance: few; d_gene: TRBD1; v_gene: TRBV7-9; CDR3nt: TGTGCCAGCAGCAATCCCGGGACAGGGAGCCAGCCCCAGCATTTT; CDR3aa: CASSNPGTGSQPQHF
j_gene: TRBJ2-3; abundance: NA; d_gene: TRBD2; v_gene: TRBV4-2; CDR3nt: TGTGCCAGCAGCCAAGGACTAGCGGGGGGGCCGAACTCGCGAGATACGCAGTATTTT; CDR3aa: CASSQGLAGGPNSRDTQYF
j_gene: TRBJ2-5; abundance: NA; d_gene: NA; v_gene: TRBV29-1; CDR3nt: TGCAGCGTTGTCAGGGGATCGCAAGAGACCCAGTACTTC; CDR3aa: CSVVRGSQETQYF
j_gene: TRBJ2-5; abundance: NA; d_gene: NA; v_gene: TRBV4-3; CDR3nt: TGCGCCAGCAGCCCCCAGGGGCTCCACCAAGAGACCCAGTACTTC; CDR3aa: CASSPQGLHQETQYF
j_gene: TRBJ2-6; abundance: few; d_gene: NA; v_gene: TRBV9; CDR3nt: TGTGCCAGCAGCCCTGCCGCAGGGGCTGGGGCCAACGTCCTGACTTTC; CDR3aa: CASSPAAGAGANVLTF
j_gene: TRBJ1-1; abundance: NA; d_gene: TRBD1; v_gene: TRBV9; CDR3nt: TGTGCCAGCAGCGTGCGGACCTCCGGGACAGTGAACACTGAAGCTTTCTTT; CDR3aa: CASSVRTSGTVNTEAFF
j_gene: TRBJ2-1; abundance: NA; d_gene: TRBD2; v_gene: TRBV2; CDR3nt: TGTGCCAGCAGTGGACCGGGACTAGGAATGGCGCGAATCAAGGGTGAGCAGTTCTTC; CDR3aa: CASSGPGLGMARIKGEQFF
j_gene: TRBJ1-2; abundance: NA; d_gene: NA; v_gene: TRBV2; CDR3nt: TGTGCCAGCAGTGAAGGGGCCATAGCTAACTATGGCTACACCTTC; CDR3aa: CASSEGAIANYGYTF
j_gene: TRBJ2-6; abundance: NA; d_gene: NA; v_gene: TRBV20-1; CDR3nt: TGCAGTGCTAGTAAGGGGCTGGCCGGGGCCAACGTCCTGACTTTC; CDR3aa: CSASKGLAGANVLTF
j_gene: TRBJ2-3; abundance: NA; d_gene: NA; v_gene: TRBV4-1; CDR3nt: TGCGCCAGCAGCCAGAAGACTACAGATACGCAGTATTTT; CDR3aa: CASSQKTTDTQYF
j_gene: TRBJ2-7; abundance: once; d_gene: NA; v_gene: TRBV18; CDR3nt: TGTGCCAGCTCTCCGACAATCGAGCAGTACTTC; CDR3aa: CASSPTIEQYF
j_gene: TRBJ1-1; abundance: NA; d_gene: TRBD1; v_gene: TRBV27; CDR3nt: TGTGCCACCATAGACCTAACTACAGGGGGGATGATCACTGAAGCTTTCTTT; CDR3aa: CATIDLTTGGMITEAFF
j_gene: TRBJ1-5; abundance: NA; d_gene: NA; v_gene: TRBV28; CDR3nt: TGTGCCGGAAGGCCCCTATCAGGGAGCAATCAGCCCCAGCATTTT; CDR3aa: CAGRPLSGSNQPQHF
j_gene: TRBJ2-7; abundance: NA; d_gene: NA; v_gene: TRBV28; CDR3nt: TGTGCCAGCACCCTCGCTCGTTGGGGGCAGGGTAACTACGAGCAGTACTTC; CDR3aa: CASTLARWGQGNYEQYF
j_gene: TRBJ1-4; abundance: NA; d_gene: TRBD1; v_gene: TRBV5-4; CDR3nt: TGTGCCAGCAGCTTGGGGACAGGGGGGTTTCGGTCTGAAAAACTGTTTTTT; CDR3aa: CASSLGTGGFRSEKLFF
j_gene: TRBJ2-3; abundance: NA; d_gene: TRBD2; v_gene: TRBV5-1; CDR3nt: TGCGCCAGCAGCTTGACTAGCGGGGGAAGCACAGATACGCAGTATTTT; CDR3aa: CASSLTSGGSTDTQYF
j_gene: TRBJ1-2; abundance: NA; d_gene: NA; v_gene: TRBV6-5; CDR3nt: TGTGCCACCGGGGGGGGGAACTATGGCTACACCTTC; CDR3aa: CATGGGNYGYTF
j_gene: TRBJ2-5; abundance: NA; d_gene: NA; v_gene: TRBV28; CDR3nt: TGTGCCAGCAGTTTAGGCGACTTACGGAGGACCCAGTACTTC; CDR3aa: CASSLGDLRRTQYF
j_gene: TRBJ1-4; abundance: NA; d_gene: NA; v_gene: TRBV19; CDR3nt: TGTGCCAGTAGTAACTACGGAGGGTCCACTAATGAAAAACTGTTTTTT; CDR3aa: CASSNYGGSTNEKLFF
j_gene: TRBJ2-5; abundance: NA; d_gene: TRBD2; v_gene: TRBV9; CDR3nt: TGTGCCAGCAGCGTAGGGGCTAGCGGGAGCTCGGAGACCCAGTACTTC; CDR3aa: CASSVGASGSSETQYF
j_gene: TRBJ1-1; abundance: NA; d_gene: NA; v_gene: TRBV5-1; CDR3nt: TGCGCCAGCTCGAAGGGGGAATCGAACACTGAAGCTTTCTTT; CDR3aa: CASSKGESNTEAFF
j_gene: TRBJ1-2; abundance: once; d_gene: NA; v_gene: TRBV6-1; CDR3nt: TGTGCCAGCAGTGAGATTCACAGGGAAGAGGGCTATGGCTACACCTTC; CDR3aa: CASSEIHREEGYGYTF
j_gene: TRBJ2-2; abundance: NA; d_gene: TRBD2; v_gene: TRBV5-1; CDR3nt: TGCGCCAGCAGCCGACTAGCAGACAACCCCGGGGAGCTGTTTTTT; CDR3aa: CASSRLADNPGELFF
j_gene: TRBJ2-5; abundance: NA; d_gene: NA; v_gene: TRBV4-1; CDR3nt: TGCGCCAGCAGCCACCCTCGGGCAGCGGGGACCCAGTACTTC; CDR3aa: CASSHPRAAGTQYF
j_gene: TRBJ1-1; abundance: NA; d_gene: NA; v_gene: TRBV30; CDR3nt: TGTGCCTGGATGGGGACAATGAACACTGAAGCTTTCTTT; CDR3aa: CAWMGTMNTEAFF
j_gene: TRBJ1-6; abundance: NA; d_gene: NA; v_gene: TRBV7-8; CDR3nt: TGTGCCAGCAGCTTATTGAGGGGGGGATCACCCCTCCACTTT; CDR3aa: CASSLLRGGSPLHF
j_gene: TRBJ1-1; abundance: NA; d_gene: TRBD1; v_gene: TRBV2; CDR3nt: TGTGCCAGCAGTGAAATGACAGGGGTTGAAGCTTTCTTT; CDR3aa: CASSEMTGVEAFF
j_gene: TRBJ2-7; abundance: once; d_gene: NA; v_gene: TRBV29-1; CDR3nt: TGCAGCGTTGGTGGACATTTAGACTCCTACGAGCAGTACTTC; CDR3aa: CSVGGHLDSYEQYF
j_gene: TRBJ1-1; abundance: NA; d_gene: TRBD1; v_gene: TRBV30; CDR3nt: TGTGCCTGGAGTCAGCTCGACAGGGAAACTGAAGCTTTCTTT; CDR3aa: CAWSQLDRETEAFF
j_gene: TRBJ1-6; abundance: NA; d_gene: TRBD1; v_gene: TRBV7-2; CDR3nt: TGTGCCAGCAGCAGACAGGGGGATTCACCCCTCCACTTT; CDR3aa: CASSRQGDSPLHF